The TCR beta chain under discussion was sequenced for a study of blood T cell repertoires in COVID-19. Turning to the study itself: T cells, B-cell-depleted T cells, or PBMCs provided the cDNA or gDNA that served as material.

This CDR3 has 15 residues. V lost 6 bases to trimming and J lost 7 bases; unmatched junction nucleotides: 6. Germline CDR1 is SNHLY and CDR2 is FYNNEI. In the original processing: Estimation of nucleated cell counts relied on the amplification of reference gene primers. Assay: immunoSEQ multiplex PCR; the TCRdb copy retains only in-frame clones and omits some. That table is the source of V, J and clone size, and D and trimming were worked out from the DNA. The sample records more than 100,000 clones, about 81% being singletons. The clonotype comes from a woman of 80 years or more with acute or convalescent COVID-19. Specimen: peripheral blood. The genes are TRBV2 and TRBJ2-1; 13 positions agree with TRBD2. The CDR3 sequence: CASRKGLAGPNEQFF. CDR3 coding DNA: TGTGCCAGCAGAAAGGGACTAGCGGGGCCAAATGAGCAGTTCTTC.